What follows are 23 T cell receptor beta chains derived from one specimen sequenced in a study of blood T cell repertoires in COVID-19. Assay: immunoSEQ multiplex PCR; the TCRdb copy retains only in-frame clones and omits some. The sample lists roughly 82,000 clones; around 83% were seen once. Input material: peripheral blood. The receptors come from a woman aged 55-69 years with acute or convalescent COVID-19.

The chain recombines TRBV12-3 or TRBV12-4 with TRBJ2-5; possibly TRBD2 for D (5 bases). The CDR3 runs to 13 residues. Trimming took off 7 bases at V and 5 bases at J, with 14 bases between the two ends. The CDR3 loop is CASTRGSWETQYF. The CDR3 region has the DNA TGTGCCAGCACCCGGGGATCCTGGGAGACCCAGTACTTC.

This chain links TRBV6-2 or TRBV6-3 with TRBJ1-5, with a possible D match to TRBD1 (5 bases). CDR3 length: 12 amino acids. The V and J ends lost 0 bases and 10 bases respectively, with 7 bases between them. Germline loops: CDR1 MNHEY, CDR2 SVGEGT. Here the CDR3 reads CASSYSQVPQHF. The CDR3 nucleotides are TGTGCCAGCAGTTACTCACAGGTACCCCAGCATTTT.

The chain has TRBV5-6 and TRBJ2-4; weak D call: TRBD1 (6 bases). Between the trimmed V and J ends, which lost 2 bases and 0 bases, there was a span of 12 bases. Germline V gives CDR1 SGHDT, CDR2 YYEEEE. CDR3 size: 16 residues. CDR3 in amino acids: CASSFRQDLAKNIQYF. The DNA of the CDR3 is TGTGCCAGCAGCTTCAGACAGGATCTAGCCAAAAACATTCAGTACTTC. The full variable domain, with the rest looked up from reference TRBV5-6 and TRBJ2-4, is DAGVTQSPTHLIKTRGQQVTLRCSPKSGHDTVSWYQQALGQGPQFIFQYYEEEERQRGNFPDRFSGHQFPNYSSELNVNALLLGDSALYLCASSFRQDLAKNIQYFGAGTRLSVL.

This clone was observed a single time. V gene TRBV30 combines with J gene TRBJ1-2; D gene ambiguous. Germline CDR1 and CDR2: GTSNPN and SVGIG (reference sequence). V dropped 3 bases and J dropped 8 bases, with 19 bases sitting between them. This CDR3 has 14 residues. The CDR3 bases are TGTGCCTGGAGCTCCGACCCTTCGAGGGAGGGCTACACCTTC. Protein product: CAWSSDPSREGYTF.

V and J are TRBV9 and TRBJ2-3; perhaps TRBD1 as D (5 bases). The germline V gene encodes CDR1 SGDLS and CDR2 YYNGEE. This CDR3 comprises 15 residues. With 1 base removed from V and 2 bases from J, the gap between germline ends came to 11 bases. Here the CDR3 reads CASSVRQGFTDTQYF. The DNA for the CDR3 is TGTGCCAGCAGCGTAAGGCAGGGATTCACAGATACGCAGTATTTT.

The rearrangement links TRBV13 to TRBJ2-4; D might be TRBD2 (6 bases). The CDR3 contains 17 residues. Germline V gene data show CDR1 as PRHDT and CDR2 as FYEKMQ (reference sequence). Trimming shortened V by 3 bases and J by 2 bases, and 17 bases separated the two germline ends. The CDR3 region is CASSFYSGGGTKNIQYF. The CDR3 bases are TGTGCCAGCAGCTTTTATAGCGGAGGTGGAACCAAAAACATTCAGTACTTC. The variable domain in full, with the rest retrieved from reference TRBV13 and TRBJ2-4, is AAGVIQSPRHLIKEKRETATLKCYPIPRHDTVYWYQQGPGQDPQFLISFYEKMQSDKGSIPDRFSAQQFSDYHSELNMSSLELGDSALYFCASSFYSGGGTKNIQYFGAGTRLSVL.

This clone has only a few counts. This chain links TRBV14 with TRBJ1-1; no firm D call. The CDR3 is made up of 16 amino acids. The germline gives CDR1 SGHDN, CDR2 FVKESK. V dropped 0 bases and J dropped 0 bases, with 11 bases sitting between them. The DNA of the CDR3 is TGTGCCAGCAGCCAAGACAGGAGGACCATGAACACTGAAGCTTTCTTT. This encodes CASSQDRRTMNTEAFF.

The V and J genes are TRBV11-3 and TRBJ1-2, with D uncertain. Germline loops: CDR1 SGHNT, CDR2 YENEEA. The CDR3 loop spans 14 amino acids. The V gene lost 6 bases and the J gene lost 7 bases, with 18 bases spanning the gap. The CDR3 bases are TGTGCCAGCAGTCCCCCCGGACTGCAGGTTGGCTACACCTTC. It encodes CASSPPGLQVGYTF.

This chain uses TRBV27 with TRBJ1-3; D perhaps matches TRBD1 (5 bases). The CDR3 covers 13 residues. The germline V and J ends were trimmed by 6 bases and 0 bases, with 6 bases remaining between them. CDR1 is MNHEY and CDR2 is SMNVEV in the germline V gene (reference sequence). CDR3: CASRDISGNTIYF. DNA for the CDR3: TGTGCCAGCAGGGACATCTCTGGAAACACCATATATTTT.

The chain links TRBV5-8 to TRBJ1-2; 9 bases match TRBD1. V shed 0 bases, J shed 3 bases, and the junction held 3 bases outside the gene matches. CDR1 SGHTS and CDR2 YDEGEE come from the germline V gene. The CDR3 spans 15 residues. The chain's CDR3 is CASSLAGTGYYGYTF. The CDR3 DNA reads TGTGCCAGCAGCTTGGCCGGGACAGGGTACTATGGCTACACCTTC.

This chain links TRBV5-6 with TRBJ1-1, with D possibly matching TRBD1 (5 bases). Germline lookup yields CDR1 SGHDT and CDR2 YYEEEE. Trimming pared 1 base from V and 0 bases from J, leaving 7 bases between. The CDR3 consists of 14 residues. CDR3 amino acids: CASSLPGMNTEAFF. In DNA, the CDR3 is TGTGCCAGCAGCTTGCCAGGGATGAACACTGAAGCTTTCTTT.

The chain couples TRBV18 to TRBJ1-2; 9 bases line up with TRBD1. CDR3 length equals 14 residues. V shed 4 bases, J shed 4 bases, and the junction held 4 bases outside the gene matches. CDR1 is KGHSH, CDR2 LQKENI, per germline. In nucleotides, the CDR3 is TGTGCCAGCTCACAGGGACAGGGTGCCTATGGCTACACCTTC. Translation: CASSQGQGAYGYTF.

The chain carries TRBV7-8 and TRBJ2-7, with a possible D match to TRBD1 (6 bases). Germline V lookup: CDR1 SGHVS, CDR2 FQNEAQ. The V and J ends lost 5 bases and 2 bases respectively, with 13 bases between them. The CDR3 runs to 14 residues. The DNA of the CDR3 is TGTGCCAGCAGCCCTACAGGACAGACCTACGAGCAGTACTTC. It is translated as CASSPTGQTYEQYF.

The chain links TRBV7-2 to TRBJ1-2; possible D gene TRBD1, 6 bases. This CDR3 is 16 amino acids long. V was pared by 4 bases and J by 4 bases, with 19 bases between. Germline V lookup: CDR1 SGHTA, CDR2 FQGNSA. The DNA of the CDR3 is TGTGCCAGCAGCTCACCCGGGACACGAAAATTCTATGGCTACACCTTC. This sequence encodes CASSSPGTRKFYGYTF.

This clone was recorded once. The chain links TRBV7-2 to TRBJ2-5, with 12 bases aligning to TRBD2. The CDR3 totals 16 residues. The germline gives CDR1 SGHTA, CDR2 FQGNSA. V lost 5 bases and J lost 5; bases outside the gene matches: 9. CDR3 amino acids: CASSLLVLAGGETQYF. Here the CDR3 DNA reads TGTGCCAGCAGCCTGTTGGTCCTAGCGGGAGGGGAGACCCAGTACTTC.

This chain links TRBV7-6 with TRBJ2-5; TRBD2 might be the D (6 bases). Germline values: CDR1 SGHVS, CDR2 FNYEAQ. The CDR3 length is 15 residues. V gave up 2 bases and J gave up 4 bases, with 14 bases separating them. The CDR3 sequence is CASSLYGRESETQYF. CDR3 sequence (DNA): TGTGCCAGCAGCTTATACGGGAGAGAATCAGAGACCCAGTACTTC.

The chain couples TRBV5-1 to TRBJ1-3; D not resolved. The CDR3 contains 14 residues. Per germline, CDR1 SGHRS and CDR2 YFSETQ. Trimming stripped 6 bases from V and 0 bases from J, with 10 bases between. The CDR3 loop reads CASTAALSGNTIYF. CDR3 DNA sequence: TGCGCCAGCACCGCGGCACTCTCTGGAAACACCATATATTTT.

The chain joins TRBV6-5 to TRBJ1-6; a possible D gene is TRBD1 (6 bases). Deletions cut 8 bases from V and 10 bases from J, with 18 bases between. Germline V CDR1 and CDR2: MNHEY, SVGAGI. The CDR3 runs to 14 residues. The CDR3 DNA sequence: TGTGCCAGCGGGTTTCGGACAGCCGGCTCACCCCTCCACTTT. Protein: CASGFRTAGSPLHF.

This clone was detected only a few times. In DNA, the CDR3 is TGTGCCAGCAGATCCGGGGTGACCGACTACAATGAGCAGTTCTTC. As protein: CASRSGVTDYNEQFF. The chain couples TRBV7-2 to TRBJ2-1; a weak D match, TRBD2 (5 bases). Trimming removed 6 bases from V and 3 bases from J, with 15 bases in between. This CDR3 contains 15 residues. The germline CDR1 and CDR2 sequences are SGHTA and FQGNSA.

The CDR3 here is CASSVGQGWGLGETQYF. The DNA of the CDR3 is TGTGCCAGCAGCGTAGGGCAGGGATGGGGTCTCGGAGAGACCCAGTACTTC. This chain uses TRBV9 with TRBJ2-5; D perhaps matches TRBD1 (5 bases). Trimming removed 0 bases from V and 4 bases from J, with 19 bases in between. This CDR3 comprises 17 residues. Germline CDR1 reads SGDLS; CDR2 reads YYNGEE.

This chain joins TRBV4-3 and TRBJ1-1, with D tentatively TRBD1 (6 bases). The V and J ends lost 0 bases and 4 bases respectively, with 15 bases between them. The CDR3 is 16 amino acids. Germline V lookup: CDR1 LGHNA, CDR2 YSLEER. The CDR3 here is CASSQDKGGVSTEAFF. The CDR3 DNA reads TGCGCCAGCAGCCAAGATAAGGGGGGGGTGTCCACTGAAGCTTTCTTT.

This sequence joins TRBV5-1 and TRBJ2-7; D possibly corresponds to TRBD1 (5 bases). The CDR3 totals 14 residues. CDR1 SGHRS and CDR2 YFSETQ come from the germline V gene. Trimming removed 0 bases from V and 4 bases from J, with 11 bases in between. The CDR3 loop is CASSLAGREYEQYF. The DNA for the CDR3 is TGCGCCAGCAGCTTGGCCGGCAGGGAATACGAGCAGTACTTC.

The V call is TRBV6-2 or TRBV6-3, the J call TRBJ1-1, with D unclear. Trimming removed 3 bases at V and 1 base at J, with 6 bases between. The CDR3 extends over 13 amino acids. Germline lookup yields CDR1 MNHEY and CDR2 SVGEGT. CDR3 coding DNA: TGTGCCAGCAGTTATCTATCGAACACTGAAGCTTTCTTT. As protein: CASSYLSNTEAFF.